The rows below give T cell receptor beta chains drawn from one sample of a study of OX40 agonist ivuxolimab in advanced cancers. The method was immunoSEQ multiplex PCR; TCRdb's version includes in-frame clones alone and lacks a portion of them. The data contain about 60,000 clones, roughly 84% of them seen just once; the ten biggest clones take up around 0.65%. The sequences come from CD4+ or CD8+ T cells sorted from blood, collected in a trial of the OX40 agonist ivuxolimab. These receptors all stem from an adult with an advanced solid tumor such as melanoma, head and neck, liver or kidney cancer. Both conserved end residues are trimmed from each CDR3.

CDR3: AKTRDSTSGANVLT
length: 14
V: TRBV2

CDR3: ASSNPPMNTEAF
length: 12
V: TRBV19

CDR3: ASSPGSLTGLYGYT
length: 14
V: TRBV4-3

CDR3: ASSLAGEAYEQY
length: 12
V: TRBV5-5

CDR3: ASTPTGDLLNQPQH
length: 14
V: TRBV7-2

CDR3: ASSLGPPSGTQY
length: 12
V: TRBV27

CDR3: ASLAGAKNTEAF
length: 12
V: TRBV5-6

CDR3: ATSRPGGGALGEQY
length: 14
V: TRBV15

CDR3: ASSSFLRQGRNTEAF
length: 15
V: TRBV19

CDR3: ASRRGATNEKLF
length: 12
V: TRBV6-6

CDR3: ASSVSPGGQRYSPLH
length: 15
V: TRBV9

CDR3: ASSGGETQY
length: 9
V: TRBV6-1

CDR3: ASTSVDRTEGYT
length: 12
V: TRBV9

CDR3: ASSLYPLGNTIY
length: 12
V: TRBV7-8

CDR3: ASSSGGSTDTQY
length: 12
V: TRBV5-1

CDR3: ASSQTSIRTGWSGELF
length: 16
V: TRBV4-2

CDR3: ASSLLVIAGPGTDTQY
length: 16
V: TRBV4-1

CDR3: ATSRGTGGLLF
length: 11
V: TRBV15

CDR3: ASREGVSVNEQY
length: 12
V: TRBV6-6

CDR3: AGSGGAITEAF
length: 11
V: TRBV18

CDR3: ATNGSPETQY
length: 10
V: TRBV2

CDR3: ASSLGAVQETQY
length: 12
V: TRBV7-8

CDR3: ASSYSWFGKGNTIY
length: 14
V: TRBV6-5

CDR3: ASSPITDTQY
length: 10
V: TRBV7-9

CDR3: ASGPGLAGDNEQF
length: 13
V: TRBV12-5

CDR3: ASSRASYNEQF
length: 11
V: TRBV2

CDR3: ASRKQGNTDTQY
length: 12
V: TRBV6-5

CDR3: ASSLAQGGQGDTQY
length: 14
V: TRBV5-1

CDR3: ASSPSSSSYEQY
length: 12
V: TRBV18

CDR3: ASSEEPRAGELF
length: 12
V: TRBV6-1

CDR3: ASSQDMASNQPQH
length: 13
V: TRBV4-1

CDR3: ASSSTTGATGNTIY
length: 14
V: TRBV7-9

CDR3: ASSPGLFSNQPQH
length: 13
V: TRBV19

CDR3: ASSRQGDTEAF
length: 11
V: TRBV5-5

CDR3: ASSEGRNNQPQH
length: 12
V: TRBV2

CDR3: ASSPRSGRGDNEQF
length: 14
V: TRBV18

CDR3: ASSSQGLGNSPLH
length: 13
V: TRBV5-1

CDR3: ASRTRSSGNTIY
length: 12
V: TRBV28

CDR3: SLMGQETQY
length: 9
V: TRBV20-1

CDR3: ASSTGGGMTDTQY
length: 13
V: TRBV11-3

CDR3: ASSQDRGNSPLH
length: 12
V: TRBV7-8

CDR3: ASSLVPGGTEAF
length: 12
V: TRBV7-2

CDR3: ASSKPGQSYEQY
length: 12
V: TRBV6-5

CDR3: ASSPGTSNEQF
length: 11
V: TRBV7-7

CDR3: ASSYPGGSQPQH
length: 12
V: TRBV28

CDR3: ASSPAKEPQH
length: 10
V: TRBV28

CDR3: AISEGGRYNEQF
length: 12
V: TRBV10-3

CDR3: ASSLQGALQETQY
length: 13
V: TRBV19